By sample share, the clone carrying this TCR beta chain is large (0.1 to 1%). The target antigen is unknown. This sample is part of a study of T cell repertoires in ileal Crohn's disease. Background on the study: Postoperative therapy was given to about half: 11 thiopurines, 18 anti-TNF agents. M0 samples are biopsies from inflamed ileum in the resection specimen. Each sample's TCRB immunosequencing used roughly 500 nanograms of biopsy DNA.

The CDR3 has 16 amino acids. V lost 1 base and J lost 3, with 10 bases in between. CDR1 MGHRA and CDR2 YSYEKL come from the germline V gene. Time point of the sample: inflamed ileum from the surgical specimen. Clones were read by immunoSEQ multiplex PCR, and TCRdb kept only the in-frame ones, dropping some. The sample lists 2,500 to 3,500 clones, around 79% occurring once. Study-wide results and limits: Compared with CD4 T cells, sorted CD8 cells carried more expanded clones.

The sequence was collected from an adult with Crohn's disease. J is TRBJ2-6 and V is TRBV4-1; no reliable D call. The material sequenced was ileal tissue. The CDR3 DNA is TGCGCCAGCAGCCAAGGAGAAGAGTATGGGGCCAACGTCCTGACTTTC. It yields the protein CASSQGEEYGANVLTF.